These 7 T cell receptor beta chains came from one sample sequenced in a study of OX40 agonist ivuxolimab in advanced cancers. TCRdb's table, derived via immunoSEQ multiplex PCR, lists solely in-frame clones and lacks some. The sample contains around 10,000 clones, just over 75% of which appear only once. The starting material was CD4+ or CD8+ T cells sorted from blood, obtained in a trial of the OX40 agonist ivuxolimab. The source of these receptors is an adult with an advanced solid tumor such as melanoma, head and neck, liver or kidney cancer.

The rearrangement links TRBV11-3 to TRBJ1-5, with 7 bases that match TRBD1. Germline loops: CDR1 SGHNT, CDR2 YENEEA. V lost 5 bases, J lost 4 bases, and 8 bases stayed unmatched. The CDR3 has 15 residues. This chain's CDR3 is CASSADRVWNQPQHF. The DNA for the CDR3 is TGTGCCAGCAGCGCTGACAGGGTTTGGAATCAGCCCCAGCATTTT. Filled out from reference TRBV11-3 and TRBJ1-5, the complete variable domain reads EAGVVQSPRYKIIEKKQPVAFWCNPISGHNTLYWYLQNLGQGPELLIRYENEEAVDDSQLPKDRFSAERLKGVDSTLKIQPAELGDSAVYLCASSADRVWNQPQHFGDGTRLSIL.

This clone was seen only a few times. The chain links TRBV19 to TRBJ2-6; 7 bases agree with TRBD1. Germline V gene lookup returns CDR1 LNHDA and CDR2 SQIVND (reference sequence). Losses at the gene ends were 5 bases for V and 0 bases for J; bases not matched to a gene: 10. This CDR3 comprises 18 residues. CDR3: CASSPHRGSSSGANVLTF. Here the CDR3 DNA reads TGTGCCAGTAGTCCTCACAGGGGCTCGAGCTCTGGGGCCAACGTCCTGACTTTC.

The genes are TRBV5-4 and TRBJ1-1; D is undetermined. V dropped 4 bases and J dropped 1 base, with 11 bases sitting between them. CDR1 SGHNT and CDR2 YYREEE come from the germline V gene (reference sequence). The CDR3 is 14 amino acids. The CDR3 bases are TGTGCCAGCAGCCCCACGCGATGGAACACTGAAGCTTTCTTT. Translation gives CASSPTRWNTEAFF.

The rearrangement joins TRBV29-1 to TRBJ1-2; TRBD1 agrees at 7 bases. Germline V gene data show CDR1 as SQVTM and CDR2 as ANQGSEA. The CDR3 loop spans 13 amino acids. V lost 6 bases, J lost 4 bases, and 8 bases stayed unmatched. The DNA for the CDR3 is TGCAGCGTCGAGGGGGCGGCGATCTATGGCTACACCTTC. Protein: CSVEGAAIYGYTF.

The chain uses TRBV4-1 and TRBJ1-4, with a tentative D call TRBD1 (5 bases). Germline V gene sequence: CDR1 MGHRA, CDR2 YSYEKL. The CDR3 runs 14 residues. V shed 1 base and J shed 6 bases, with 9 bases lying between them. The CDR3 loop is CASSQGGGDEKLFF. CDR3 DNA: TGCGCCAGCAGCCAAGGTGGGGGGGATGAAAAACTGTTTTTT.

This clone was detected once. The chain joins TRBV4-2 to TRBJ1-2, with D perhaps TRBD1 (5 bases). CDR3 length equals 12 residues. V dropped 4 bases and J dropped 4 bases, with 7 bases sitting between them. Looked up from germline, CDR1 is LGHNA and CDR2 is YNFKEQ. The CDR3 DNA reads as TGTGCCAGCAGCCCTGGGGCCTATGGCTACACCTTC. This translates into CASSPGAYGYTF.

The chain is built from TRBV2 and TRBJ2-3; D not certain. The CDR3 extends over 13 amino acids. Trimming stripped 9 bases from V and 2 bases from J, with 12 bases between. The germline gives CDR1 SNHLY, CDR2 FYNNEI. The CDR3 bases are TGTGCCAGGGGGATCCAGGACACAGATACGCAGTATTTT. Its protein is CARGIQDTDTQYF.